This is a list of T cell receptor beta chains from one sample in a study of blood T cells in healthy people across ages. From the 5' RACE reads, TCRdb called clonotypes with MiXCR, one entry per CDR3 protein. Among hundreds of thousands of distinct CDR3 sequences listed, more than 40% were seen once. The sequenced material came from blood. These receptors were obtained from a woman aged 55-70 years in good health. Both conserved end residues are part of each CDR3. The D gene is left open where the match is weak. For some rows the clone size is stated as once, few or many, or as a class when expanded; others skip it.

>TRBV7-3|.|TRBJ2-3|TRBD2
CASSLGTSGRTLGTDTQYF
TGTGCCAGCAGCTTAGGCACTAGCGGGAGGACTTTGGGCACAGATACGCAGTATTTT
>TRBV20-1|.|TRBJ2-2|.
CSATGRGKTGELFF
TGCAGTGCTACGGGACGGGGGAAGACCGGGGAGCTGTTTTTT
>TRBV7-3|.|TRBJ2-5|.
CASSLHVRETQYF
TGTGCCAGCAGCCTACACGTGCGAGAGACCCAGTACTTC
>TRBV6-2/TRBV6-3|few|TRBJ2-7|.
CASSNPSGHLPVYEQYF
TGTGCCAGCAGCAACCCGTCCGGGCACCTCCCCGTCTACGAGCAGTACTTC
>TRBV7-2|many|TRBJ1-1|.
CASSPEYQHAFF
TGTGCCAGCAGCCCCGAGTACCAACACGCTTTCTTT
>TRBV5-1|.|TRBJ2-7|.
CASRYREVTTYEQYF
TGCGCCAGCCGGTACAGGGAAGTTACTACCTACGAGCAGTACTTC
>TRBV12-3/TRBV12-4|.|TRBJ2-7|TRBD2
CASLAGGSYNEQYF
TGTGCCAGTCTAGCGGGAGGCTCCTACAATGAGCAGTACTTC
>TRBV6-2/TRBV6-3|few|TRBJ1-1|.
CASSYTEGLTEAFF
TGTGCCAGCAGTTACACGGAGGGATTAACTGAAGCTTTCTTT
>TRBV20-1|.|TRBJ2-7|.
CSASFQGKVNEQYF
TGCAGTGCTAGTTTCCAGGGTAAAGTGAACGAGCAGTACTTC
>TRBV27|few|TRBJ2-1|TRBD2
CASRSPGLGYNEQFF
TGTGCCAGCAGATCCCCGGGACTAGGGTACAATGAGCAGTTCTTC
>TRBV20-1|.|TRBJ2-7|.
CGANHSPSYEQYF
TGCGGTGCTAACCATTCACCCTCCTACGAGCAGTACTTC
>TRBV29-1|many|TRBJ2-5|.
CSVEDPWEETQYF
TGCAGCGTTGAGGATCCTTGGGAAGAGACCCAGTACTTC
>TRBV3-1|few|TRBJ2-4|.
CASSQPRGEQYF
TGTGCCAGCAGCCAACCAAGGGGGGAGCAGTACTTC
>TRBV6-2/TRBV6-3|few|TRBJ2-1|.
CASSPLNNEQFF
TGTGCCAGCAGTCCACTCAACAATGAGCAGTTCTTC
>TRBV6-5|.|TRBJ2-7|.
CASSPPGVGTYEQYF
TGTGCCAGCAGTCCCCCGGGAGTTGGTACCTACGAGCAGTACTTC
>TRBV7-3|.|TRBJ2-7|.
CAGTRGAYEQYF
TGTGCCGGAACCCGCGGAGCCTACGAGCAGTACTTC
>TRBV12-3/TRBV12-4|.|TRBJ2-1|.
CASSLMGSGTIAFF
TGTGCCAGCAGTTTAATGGGGTCCGGGACCATAGCGTTCTTC
>TRBV10-3|few|TRBJ2-7|TRBD2
CAISREAYEQYF
TGTGCCATCAGCCGGGAGGCGTATGAGCAGTACTTC
>TRBV6-6|few|TRBJ2-1|.
CASSRRRGDDEQFF
TGTGCCAGCAGTCGCCGACGTGGGGACGATGAGCAGTTCTTC
>TRBV7-2|few|TRBJ1-1|.
CASSFLGPEAFF
TGTGCCAGCAGCTTTCTTGGACCTGAAGCTTTCTTT
>TRBV6-2/TRBV6-3|.|TRBJ2-7|.
CASSYLGVADWNNEQYF
TGTGCCAGCAGTTACTTAGGGGTAGCGGATTGGAACAATGAGCAGTACTTC
>TRBV7-9|.|TRBJ2-5|.
CASSPSGGRGETQYF
TGTGCCAGCAGCCCCAGTGGGGGTCGAGGAGAGACCCAGTACTTC
>TRBV20-1|few|TRBJ2-3|.
CSARDRRIAADTQYF
TGCAGTGCTAGAGATCGGAGAATAGCGGCAGATACGCAGTATTTT
>TRBV12-3/TRBV12-4|.|TRBJ2-7|TRBD2
CASSFGTSKGEEQYF
TGTGCCAGCAGTTTCGGGACTAGCAAAGGAGAGGAGCAGTACTTC
>TRBV7-2|.|TRBJ2-1|.
CTSSSVLDLRYNEQFF
TGTACCAGCAGCTCCGTCTTGGACCTAAGATACAATGAGCAGTTCTTC
>TRBV18|.|TRBJ2-5|.
CASRRDTGEETQYF
TGTGCCAGCCGCCGGGATACGGGGGAAGAGACCCAGTACTTC
>TRBV20-1|.|TRBJ1-5|.
CGARVGPNQPQHF
TGCGGTGCTAGAGTTGGGCCAAATCAGCCCCAGCATTTT
>TRBV12-3/TRBV12-4|.|TRBJ2-3|TRBD1
CASSRPGGETDTQYF
TGTGCCAGCAGTAGACCAGGGGGCGAGACAGATACGCAGTATTTT
>TRBV7-2|.|TRBJ1-4|.
CASSPRRTSNEKLFF
TGTGCCAGCAGCCCTAGGCGCACATCAAATGAAAAACTGTTTTTT
>TRBV29-1|few|TRBJ2-7|.
CSVEDFYEQYF
TGCAGCGTCGAGGACTTCTACGAGCAGTACTTC
>TRBV7-2|many|TRBJ2-5|TRBD1
CASSFGQGGETQYF
TGTGCTAGCAGCTTTGGACAGGGCGGGGAGACCCAGTACTTC
>TRBV18|.|TRBJ2-6|.
CASPSRGVSGANVLTF
TGTGCCAGCCCCTCCCGCGGCGTATCCGGGGCCAACGTCCTGACTTTC